This T cell receptor beta chain was observed in a study of T cells in localized non-small cell lung cancer (dated by TCRdb to about 2020). For context, the study as a whole: The study examined T cell repertoires in 200 to 250 patients with early-stage NSCLC and compared tumors with uninvolved tumor-adjacent lungs. All 240 or so NSCLC patients in the cohort were treatment-naive and had localized lung tumors that were resected. Of the NSCLC patients, approximately 130 were male and approximately 97 were female, and the mean age was approximately 66 years. Broader findings and caveats from the paper: Uninvolved tumor-adjacent lung showed the highest T cell clonality, higher than tumor, which suggests more focused antigenic responses in the uninvolved tumor-adjacent lung. A median of around 50 of the top 100 tumor clones were detected in paired uninvolved adjacent lung, and 28 of these tumor clones were also found among the top 100 clones of the paired uninvolved adjacent lung. Higher blood T cell density associated with longer overall survival, while higher adjacent-lung clonality associated with shorter survival. Because multi-region tumor sequencing was not performed, intratumor heterogeneity could not be ruled out. Because the study design was exploratory, TCR variables were selected using unadjusted p-values without false-discovery rate correction.

At diagnosis, peripheral blood, uninvolved tumor-adjacent lung and tumor were collected and were preserved as a mix of fresh-frozen and FFPE material. This clone has a handful of counts. What antigen it recognizes has not been identified. No much larger clone exists at a distance of one base, and base qualities are not known. TCR beta CDR3 regions were sequenced from DNA using the immunoSEQ Assay. As for the original processing: T cell density was computed as TCR beta template counts normalized to usable DNA estimated by amplifying housekeeping genes. Richness was estimated with the preseqR package, extrapolating to 400,000 templates for PBMC samples and 120,000 templates for tissue samples. Clonality was calculated as one minus Pielou's evenness. Tissue-enriched TCRs were identified through differential abundance testing performed on productive amino-acid clonotypes, with a minimum total count of 5 and an alpha of 0.1. The Jaccard Index and the Morisita Overlap Index were used to measure repertoire overlap between compartments. GLIPH clustered TCR beta CDR3s with public tetramer-defined viral CDR3s; viral motifs required at least three viral sequences plus V-gene enrichment. Here the immuneACCESS table is served through TCRdb, limited to in-frame sequences with V and J called. Missing clones are a known gap in these copies; in checked studies unresolved V genes cover under half, and the rest lacks a known reason. The DNA was the basis for D and trimming; V, J and clone size are from that table. The sample table lists some 1,400 clones, about 20% of them with a count of one. The leading ten clones occupy about 10% of the sample.

V is shortened by 0 bases, J by 0 bases, and the region joining them spans 6 bases. CDR1 and CDR2 (SGHNT, YENEEA) derive from the germline V gene. The CDR3 starts with the cysteine, ends with the phenylalanine, and has 15 residues. The CDR3 DNA has 45 bases and is translated from base 1. The receptor was derived from a male donor at least 60 years old with stage I lung adenocarcinoma. The source material was lung tumor tissue, sampled before any cancer treatment. The rearranged segments are TRBV11-3 and TRBJ2-1; TRBD2 is a possible D gene, resting on 5 matching bases. The CDR3 region: CASSLEGSSYNEQFF. The DNA sequence is as follows: TGTGCCAGCAGCTTAGAAGGGAGCTCCTACAATGAGCAGTTCTTC.